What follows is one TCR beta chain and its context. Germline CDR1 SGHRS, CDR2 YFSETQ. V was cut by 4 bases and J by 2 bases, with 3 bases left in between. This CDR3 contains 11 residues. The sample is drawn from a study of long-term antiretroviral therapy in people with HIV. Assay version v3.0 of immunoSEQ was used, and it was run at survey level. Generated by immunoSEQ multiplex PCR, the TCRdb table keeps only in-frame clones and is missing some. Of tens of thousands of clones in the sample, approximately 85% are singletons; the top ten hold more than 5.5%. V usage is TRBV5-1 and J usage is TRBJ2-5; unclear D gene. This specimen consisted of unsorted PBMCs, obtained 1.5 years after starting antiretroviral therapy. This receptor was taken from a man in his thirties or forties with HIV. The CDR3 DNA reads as TGCGCCAGCAGCGGACAAGAGACCCAGTACTTC. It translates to CASSGQETQYF.